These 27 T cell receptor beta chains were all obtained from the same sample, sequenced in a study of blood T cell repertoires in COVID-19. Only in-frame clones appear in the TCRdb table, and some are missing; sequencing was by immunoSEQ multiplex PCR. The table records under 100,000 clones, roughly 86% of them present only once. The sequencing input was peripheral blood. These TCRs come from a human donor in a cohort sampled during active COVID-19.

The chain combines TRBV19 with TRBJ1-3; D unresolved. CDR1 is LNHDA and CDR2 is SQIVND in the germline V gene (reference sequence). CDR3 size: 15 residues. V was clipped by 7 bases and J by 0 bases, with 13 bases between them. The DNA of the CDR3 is TGTGCCAGTACCCCCTCCACTAACTCTGGAAACACCATATATTTT. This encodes CASTPSTNSGNTIYF.

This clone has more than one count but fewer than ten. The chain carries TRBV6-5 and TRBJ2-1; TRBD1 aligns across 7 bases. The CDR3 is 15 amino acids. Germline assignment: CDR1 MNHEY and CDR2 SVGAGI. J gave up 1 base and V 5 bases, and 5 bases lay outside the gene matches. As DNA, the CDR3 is TGTGCCAGCAGTCAGACCAGGGGGTCCTACAATGAGCAGTTCTTC. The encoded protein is CASSQTRGSYNEQFF.

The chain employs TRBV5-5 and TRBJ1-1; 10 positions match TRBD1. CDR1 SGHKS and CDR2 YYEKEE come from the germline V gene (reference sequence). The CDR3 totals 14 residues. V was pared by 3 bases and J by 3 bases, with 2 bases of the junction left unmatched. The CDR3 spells CASSWGTGDTEAFF. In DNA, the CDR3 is TGTGCCAGCAGCTGGGGGACAGGGGACACTGAAGCTTTCTTT.

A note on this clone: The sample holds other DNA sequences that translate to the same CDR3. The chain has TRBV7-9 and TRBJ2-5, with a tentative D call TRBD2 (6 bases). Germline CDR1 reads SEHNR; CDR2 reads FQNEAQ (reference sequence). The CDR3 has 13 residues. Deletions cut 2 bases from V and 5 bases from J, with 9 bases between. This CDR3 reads CASSLSGVETQYF. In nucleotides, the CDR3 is TGTGCCAGCAGCTTATCGGGGGTCGAGACCCAGTACTTC.

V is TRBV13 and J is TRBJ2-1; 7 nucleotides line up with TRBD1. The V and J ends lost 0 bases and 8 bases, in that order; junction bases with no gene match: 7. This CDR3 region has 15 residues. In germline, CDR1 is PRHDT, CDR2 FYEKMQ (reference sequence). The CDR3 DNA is TGTGCCAGCAGCTTAGGCCATACAGGGGTCGATGAGCAGTTCTTC. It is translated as CASSLGHTGVDEQFF.

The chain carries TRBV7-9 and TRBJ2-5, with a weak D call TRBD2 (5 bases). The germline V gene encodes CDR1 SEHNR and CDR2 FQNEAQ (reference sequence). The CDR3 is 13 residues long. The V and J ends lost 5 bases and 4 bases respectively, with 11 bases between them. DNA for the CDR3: TGTGCCAGCAGCAGGAGCGAGGGAGAGACCCAGTACTTC. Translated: CASSRSEGETQYF.

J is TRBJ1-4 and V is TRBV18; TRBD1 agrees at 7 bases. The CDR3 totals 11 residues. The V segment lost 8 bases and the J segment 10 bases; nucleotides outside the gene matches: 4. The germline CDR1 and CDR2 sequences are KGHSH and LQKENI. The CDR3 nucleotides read TGTGCCAGCCGGGACAGTCTAAAACTGTTTTTT. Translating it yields CASRDSLKLFF. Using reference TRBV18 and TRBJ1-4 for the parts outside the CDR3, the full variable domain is NAGVMQNPRHLVRRRGQEARLRCSPMKGHSHVYWYRQLPEEGLKFMVYLQKENIIDESGMPKERFSAEFPKEGPSILRIQQVVRGDSAAYFCASRDSLKLFFGSGTQLSVL.

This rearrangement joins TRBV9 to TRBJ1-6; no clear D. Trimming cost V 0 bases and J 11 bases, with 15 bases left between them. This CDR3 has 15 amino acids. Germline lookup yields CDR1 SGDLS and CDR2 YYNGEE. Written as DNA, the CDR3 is TGTGCCAGCAGCGTAGAGGTGACACCGAAAGCACCCCTCCACTTT. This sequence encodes CASSVEVTPKAPLHF.

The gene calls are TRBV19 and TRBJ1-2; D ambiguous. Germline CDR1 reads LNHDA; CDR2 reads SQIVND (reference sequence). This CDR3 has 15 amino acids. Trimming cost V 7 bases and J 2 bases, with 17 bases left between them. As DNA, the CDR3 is TGTGCCAGTATGTTGAGCAGACGGGTGAACTATGGCTACACCTTC. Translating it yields CASMLSRRVNYGYTF.

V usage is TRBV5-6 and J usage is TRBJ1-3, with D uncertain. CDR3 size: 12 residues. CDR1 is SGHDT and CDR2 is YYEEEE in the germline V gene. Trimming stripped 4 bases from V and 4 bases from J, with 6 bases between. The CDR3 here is CASSRGGNTIYF. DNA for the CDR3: TGTGCCAGCAGCAGAGGGGGAAACACCATATATTTT.

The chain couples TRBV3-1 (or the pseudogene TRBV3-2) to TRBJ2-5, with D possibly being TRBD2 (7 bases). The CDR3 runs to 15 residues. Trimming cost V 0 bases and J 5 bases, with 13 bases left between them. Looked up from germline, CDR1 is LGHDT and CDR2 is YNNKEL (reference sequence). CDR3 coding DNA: TGTGCCAGCAGCCAAGATTGGGGGGGCGGTGAGACCCAGTACTTC. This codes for CASSQDWGGGETQYF.

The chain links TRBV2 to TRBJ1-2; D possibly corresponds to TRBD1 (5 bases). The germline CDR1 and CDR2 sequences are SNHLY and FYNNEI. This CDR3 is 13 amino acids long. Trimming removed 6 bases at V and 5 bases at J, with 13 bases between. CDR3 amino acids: CASRAGIFYGYTF. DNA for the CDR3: TGTGCCAGCAGGGCAGGGATTTTTTATGGCTACACCTTC. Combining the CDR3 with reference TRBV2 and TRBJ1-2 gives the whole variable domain EPEVTQTPSHQVTQMGQEVILRCVPISNHLYFYWYRQILGQKVEFLVSFYNNEISEKSEIFDDQFSVERPDGSNFTLKIRSTKLEDSAMYFCASRAGIFYGYTFGSGTRLTVV.

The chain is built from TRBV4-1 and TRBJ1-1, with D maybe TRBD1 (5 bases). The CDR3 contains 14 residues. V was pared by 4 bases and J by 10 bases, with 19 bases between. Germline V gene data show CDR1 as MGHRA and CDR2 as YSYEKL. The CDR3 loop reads CASSPPSGPGGAFF. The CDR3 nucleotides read TGCGCCAGCAGCCCCCCTTCGGGCCCCGGGGGAGCTTTCTTT.

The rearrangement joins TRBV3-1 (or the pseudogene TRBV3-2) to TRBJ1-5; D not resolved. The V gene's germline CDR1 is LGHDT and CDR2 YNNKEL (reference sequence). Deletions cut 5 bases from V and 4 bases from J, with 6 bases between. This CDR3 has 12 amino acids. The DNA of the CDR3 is TGTGCCAGCAGCTCCCTTAATCAGCCCCAGCATTTT. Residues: CASSSLNQPQHF.

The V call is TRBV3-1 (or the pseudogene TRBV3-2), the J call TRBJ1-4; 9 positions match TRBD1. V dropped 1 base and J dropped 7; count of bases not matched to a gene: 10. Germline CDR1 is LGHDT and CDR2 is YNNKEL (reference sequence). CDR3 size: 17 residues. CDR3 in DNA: TGTGCCAGCAGCCAAGGAAAGTGGACAGGGGTTAGTGAAAAACTGTTTTTT. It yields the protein CASSQGKWTGVSEKLFF.

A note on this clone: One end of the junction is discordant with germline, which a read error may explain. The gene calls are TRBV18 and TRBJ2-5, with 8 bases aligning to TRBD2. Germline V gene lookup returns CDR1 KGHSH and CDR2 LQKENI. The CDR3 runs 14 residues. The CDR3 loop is CASSPPGTRETQYF. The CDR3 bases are TGTGCCAGCTCCCCACCCGGGACTAGGGAGACCCAGTACTTC. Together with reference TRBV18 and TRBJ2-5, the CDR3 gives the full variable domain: NAGVMQNPRHLVRRRGQEARLRCSPMKGHSHVYWYRQLPEEGLKFMVYLQKENIIDESGMPKERFSAEFPKEGPSILRIQQVVRGDSAAYFCASSPPGTRETQYFGPGTRLLVL.

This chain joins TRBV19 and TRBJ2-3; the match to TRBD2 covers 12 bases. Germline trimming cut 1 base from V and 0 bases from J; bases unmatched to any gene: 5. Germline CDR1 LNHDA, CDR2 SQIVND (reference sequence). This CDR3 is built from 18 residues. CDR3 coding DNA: TGTGCCAGTAGTATAGCCCCCGGACTAGCGGGGAGCACAGATACGCAGTATTTT. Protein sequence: CASSIAPGLAGSTDTQYF.

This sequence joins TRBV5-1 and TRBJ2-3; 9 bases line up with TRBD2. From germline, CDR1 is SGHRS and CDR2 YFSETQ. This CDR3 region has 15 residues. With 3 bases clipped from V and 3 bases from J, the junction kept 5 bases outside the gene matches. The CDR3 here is CASSSGLALTDTQYF. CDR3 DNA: TGCGCCAGCAGCTCAGGACTAGCGCTGACAGATACGCAGTATTTT.

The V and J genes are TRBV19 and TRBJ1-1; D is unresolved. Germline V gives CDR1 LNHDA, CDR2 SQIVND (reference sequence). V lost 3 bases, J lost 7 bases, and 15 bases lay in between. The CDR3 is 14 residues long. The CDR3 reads CASSIPSAAVEAFF. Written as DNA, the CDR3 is TGTGCCAGTAGTATTCCGTCAGCGGCGGTTGAAGCTTTCTTT.

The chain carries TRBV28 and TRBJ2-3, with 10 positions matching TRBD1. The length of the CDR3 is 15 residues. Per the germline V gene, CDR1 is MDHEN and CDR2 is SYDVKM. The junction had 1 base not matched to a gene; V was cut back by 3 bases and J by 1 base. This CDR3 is CASSLGTGGTDTQYF. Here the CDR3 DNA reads TGTGCCAGCAGTTTGGGGACAGGGGGCACAGATACGCAGTATTTT.

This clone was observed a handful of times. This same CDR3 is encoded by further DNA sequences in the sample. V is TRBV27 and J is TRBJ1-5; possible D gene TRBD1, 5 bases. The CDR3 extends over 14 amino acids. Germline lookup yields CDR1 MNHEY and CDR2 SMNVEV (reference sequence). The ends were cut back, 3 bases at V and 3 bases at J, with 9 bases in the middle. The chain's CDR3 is CASSFQGPNQPQHF. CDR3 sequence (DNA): TGTGCCAGCAGTTTTCAGGGCCCCAATCAGCCCCAGCATTTT.

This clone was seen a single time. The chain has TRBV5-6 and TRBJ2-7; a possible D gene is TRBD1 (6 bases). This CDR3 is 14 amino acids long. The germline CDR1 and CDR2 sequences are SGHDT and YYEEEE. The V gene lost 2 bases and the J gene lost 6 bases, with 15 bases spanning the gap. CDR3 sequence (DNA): TGTGCCAGCAGCTTTACTCCAGGGGCACGCGAGCAGTACTTC. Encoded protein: CASSFTPGAREQYF.

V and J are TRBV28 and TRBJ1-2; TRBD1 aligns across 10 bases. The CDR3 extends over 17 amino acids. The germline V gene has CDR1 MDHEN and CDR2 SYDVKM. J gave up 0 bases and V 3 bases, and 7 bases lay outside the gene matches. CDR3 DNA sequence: TGTGCCAGCAGTTTCCCGCGGACAGGGGGAGCTAACTATGGCTACACCTTC. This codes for CASSFPRTGGANYGYTF.

CDR3: CASSNGQDISEKLFF. The CDR3 DNA sequence: TGTGCCAGTAGTAACGGACAGGATATATCGGAAAAACTGTTTTTT. V gene TRBV19 combines with J gene TRBJ1-4; 7 bases match TRBD1. CDR1 LNHDA and CDR2 SQIVND come from the germline V gene (reference sequence). The CDR3 sequence is 15 residues long. Trimming cost V 4 bases and J 8 bases; bases outside gene matches: 10.

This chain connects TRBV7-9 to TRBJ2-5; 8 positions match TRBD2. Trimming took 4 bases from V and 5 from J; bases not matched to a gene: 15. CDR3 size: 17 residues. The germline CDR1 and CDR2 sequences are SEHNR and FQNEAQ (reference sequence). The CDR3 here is CASSSTGGAFSWETQYF. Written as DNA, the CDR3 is TGTGCCAGCAGCTCCACCGGGGGGGCGTTTTCCTGGGAGACCCAGTACTTC.

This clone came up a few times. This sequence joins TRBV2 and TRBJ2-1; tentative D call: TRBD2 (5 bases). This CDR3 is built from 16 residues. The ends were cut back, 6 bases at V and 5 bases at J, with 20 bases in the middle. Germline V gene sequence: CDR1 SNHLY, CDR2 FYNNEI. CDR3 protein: CASRGTGISINNEQFF. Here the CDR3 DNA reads TGTGCCAGCAGGGGAACCGGGATTTCGATTAACAATGAGCAGTTCTTC.

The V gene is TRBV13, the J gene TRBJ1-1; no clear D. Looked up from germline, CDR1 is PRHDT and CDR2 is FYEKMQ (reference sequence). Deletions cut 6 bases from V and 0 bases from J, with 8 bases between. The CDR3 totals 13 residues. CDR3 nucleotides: TGTGCCAGCAGAGAGGACTTGAACACTGAAGCTTTCTTT. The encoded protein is CASREDLNTEAFF.